Below are 25 T cell receptor beta chains sequenced from a single sample in a study of cytomegalovirus exposure and HLA in healthy donors. The primer mix had 60 Vbeta and 13 Jbeta primers. Assay used: immunoSEQ multiplex PCR; TCRdb lists only in-frame clones, some missing. The top ten hold over 0.8% of the sample, which has 160,000 or so clones, roughly 87% seen once. Sequenced input: PBMCs. These receptors all stem from a woman in her 30s in good health and CMV-seronegative.

The genes are TRBV6-5 and TRBJ1-2; 10 nucleotides match TRBD1. Trimming at V came to 6 bases and at J to 8 bases, leaving 6 bases not matched to a gene. This CDR3 has 13 amino acids. Germline assignment: CDR1 MNHEY and CDR2 SVGAGI. The DNA for the CDR3 is TGTGCCAGCAGAACCGACAGGGGGCAGGGCTACACCTTC. Its translation: CASRTDRGQGYTF.

In regard to this clone: The sample contains more than one DNA sequence encoding this CDR3. This chain joins TRBV6-5 and TRBJ1-1; D is undetermined. The ends were cut back, 0 bases at V and 3 bases at J, with 8 bases in the middle. In germline, CDR1 is MNHEY, CDR2 SVGAGI. CDR3 length equals 14 residues. The CDR3 nucleotides are TGTGCCAGCAGTTACTCTACGGGTGACACTGAAGCTTTCTTT. Protein: CASSYSTGDTEAFF.

The chain has TRBV4-1 and TRBJ2-4; perhaps TRBD1 as D (7 bases). Germline values: CDR1 MGHRA, CDR2 YSYEKL. The CDR3 is made up of 20 amino acids. V lost 1 base, J lost 1 base, and 23 bases lay in between. DNA for the CDR3: TGCGCCAGCAGCCAAGGGATCCGGCAGGGGGGTATATTGGCCAAAAACATTCAGTACTTC. Its translation: CASSQGIRQGGILAKNIQYF.

The chain recombines TRBV2 with TRBJ2-3, with D maybe TRBD1 (5 bases). The CDR3 totals 15 residues. The V gene's germline CDR1 is SNHLY and CDR2 FYNNEI. The germline V and J ends were trimmed by 3 bases and 0 bases, with 10 bases remaining between them. The chain's CDR3 is CASSDRVFSTDTQYF. For the CDR3, the DNA is TGTGCCAGCAGTGACAGGGTATTTAGCACAGATACGCAGTATTTT.

This clone has just one count. The chain couples TRBV9 to TRBJ2-1, with 7 nucleotides matching TRBD2. With 4 bases clipped from V and 8 bases from J, the junction kept 12 bases outside the gene matches. Germline V gene lookup returns CDR1 SGDLS and CDR2 YYNGEE. There are 15 residues in the CDR3. In nucleotides, the CDR3 is TGTGCCAGCAGCACGGGGGAGGGGCATGCGGATGAGCAGTTCTTC. Its protein product is CASSTGEGHADEQFF.

V usage is TRBV4-1 and J usage is TRBJ2-3; D perhaps matches TRBD1 (6 bases). The CDR3 contains 16 residues. Trimming removed 0 bases from V and 2 bases from J, with 12 bases in between. Looked up from germline, CDR1 is MGHRA and CDR2 is YSYEKL. The CDR3 coding sequence is TGCGCCAGCAGCCAAGATGTCAGGGGCAACACAGATACGCAGTATTTT. This translates into CASSQDVRGNTDTQYF.

The chain carries TRBV27 and TRBJ2-7; 11 bases match TRBD2. CDR3 length: 16 residues. Germline assignment: CDR1 MNHEY and CDR2 SMNVEV (reference sequence). V was pared by 5 bases and J by 3 bases, with 9 bases of the junction left unmatched. CDR3 amino acids: CASSPYGTSGDYEQYF. CDR3 DNA: TGTGCCAGCAGTCCCTATGGGACTAGCGGAGACTACGAGCAGTACTTC.

The chain uses TRBV7-6 and TRBJ2-7, with D tentatively TRBD1 (5 bases). V shed 4 bases and J shed 2 bases, with 9 bases lying between them. The CDR3 sequence is 13 residues long. CDR1 and CDR2 from the germline V gene are SGHVS and FNYEAQ. The CDR3 region has the DNA TGTGCCAGCAGCTACGGACACCCCTACGAGCAGTACTTC. Translated: CASSYGHPYEQYF.

The J gene is TRBJ1-1, the V gene TRBV11-2; weak D call: TRBD1 (5 bases). The CDR3 has 14 residues. Trimming pared 7 bases from V and 6 bases from J, leaving 18 bases between. CDR1 SGHAT and CDR2 FQNNGV come from the germline V gene. CDR3: CASTPGRGWAEAFF. The DNA of the CDR3 is TGTGCCAGCACCCCAGGGAGGGGCTGGGCTGAAGCTTTCTTT.

The chain combines TRBV25-1 with TRBJ2-1; the D gene is possibly TRBD2 (6 bases). CDR1 MGHDK and CDR2 SYGVNS come from the germline V gene. CDR3 size: 14 residues. V lost 8 bases, J lost 4 bases, and 15 bases lay in between. CDR3 sequence: CASGGDSGYNEQFF. CDR3 nucleotide sequence: TGTGCCAGCGGGGGAGATAGCGGATACAATGAGCAGTTCTTC.

J is TRBJ2-3 and V is TRBV7-9; TRBD2 is a possible D gene (5 bases). The germline V gene has CDR1 SEHNR and CDR2 FQNEAQ (reference sequence). Trimming left V 5 bases short and J 4 bases short, with 22 bases between. The CDR3 is 17 residues long. The CDR3 region has the DNA TGTGCCAGCAGCCATCTGAGGGCTAGCCGATTGCCAGATACGCAGTATTTT. Its protein product is CASSHLRASRLPDTQYF.

This clone was seen once. The chain links TRBV7-8 to TRBJ1-2; D is ambiguous. V lost 1 base and J lost 5, with 11 bases in between. CDR1 and CDR2 from the germline V gene are SGHVS and FQNEAQ. The CDR3 runs to 14 residues. The CDR3 protein is CASSLETSGYGYTF. The CDR3 bases are TGTGCCAGCAGCTTAGAGACCTCGGGGTATGGCTACACCTTC.

Regarding this clone: At one boundary the junction diverges from the germline segment, which might be a read error. This chain connects TRBV6-5 to TRBJ2-5; 7 nucleotides agree with TRBD2. CDR1 and CDR2 from the germline V gene are MNHEY and SVGAGI. There are 12 residues in the CDR3. The CDR3 is CASYKTGGLAHF. The CDR3 nucleotides read TGTGCCAGCTATAAGACGGGGGGACTCGCACACTTC.

The V and J genes are TRBV5-4 and TRBJ2-5, with 12 bases matching TRBD2. The CDR3 is made up of 15 amino acids. V gave up 4 bases and J gave up 4 bases; unmatched junction bases: 5. Germline V gene sequence: CDR1 SGHNT, CDR2 YYREEE (reference sequence). CDR3 protein: CASSMRTSGIETQYF. The CDR3, as DNA: TGTGCCAGCAGCATGCGGACTAGCGGGATAGAGACCCAGTACTTC.

The CDR3 loop reads CASSSRTDGYTF. CDR3 nucleotide sequence: TGTGCCAGCAGTTCCCGGACAGATGGCTACACCTTC. This chain joins TRBV28 and TRBJ1-2; a possible D gene is TRBD1 (6 bases). Trimming shortened V by 4 bases and J by 6 bases, and 9 bases separated the two germline ends. The germline V gene encodes CDR1 MDHEN and CDR2 SYDVKM. This CDR3 has 12 residues.

The chain links TRBV7-6 to TRBJ2-7, with 7 bases identical to TRBD2. The V gene's germline CDR1 is SGHVS and CDR2 FNYEAQ. The junction had 11 bases not matched to a gene; V was cut back by 5 bases and J by 4 bases. The CDR3 covers 15 residues. The DNA for the CDR3 is TGTGCCAGCAGCCCTTGGGGGGAGGGTGCGTACGAGCAGTACTTC. Translated, it gives CASSPWGEGAYEQYF.

V is TRBV7-9 and J is TRBJ1-1; no clear D. This CDR3 is built from 11 residues. The V and J ends lost 5 bases and 5 bases respectively, with 6 bases between them. CDR1 is SEHNR, CDR2 FQNEAQ, per germline (reference sequence). This CDR3 is CASSPLTEAFF. The CDR3 DNA reads as TGTGCCAGCAGCCCTCTAACTGAAGCTTTCTTT.

V gene TRBV7-2 combines with J gene TRBJ2-2, with D tentatively TRBD2 (7 bases). V dropped 7 bases and J dropped 6 bases, with 15 bases sitting between them. This CDR3 contains 14 residues. Per germline, CDR1 SGHTA and CDR2 FQGNSA. In nucleotides, the CDR3 is TGTGCCAGCATCCTGGGGGGGGCCGCCGGGGAGCTGTTTTTT. Its protein product is CASILGGAAGELFF.

The CDR3 is CASSETSRTNYGYTF. CDR3 nucleotides: TGTGCCAGCAGTGAAACTAGTCGGACTAACTATGGCTACACCTTC. The gene calls are TRBV6-1 and TRBJ1-2; unclear D gene. V was clipped by 2 bases and J by 0 bases, with 10 bases between them. This CDR3 contains 15 residues. Germline V CDR1 and CDR2: MNHNS, SASEGT.

The J gene is TRBJ1-2, the V gene TRBV28, with 10 bases that match TRBD1. The germline gives CDR1 MDHEN, CDR2 SYDVKM. The CDR3 length is 14 residues. V dropped 6 bases and J dropped 8; count of bases not matched to a gene: 9. The CDR3 region has the DNA TGTGCCAGCAGAGAGACAGGGGGCGCGGAAGGCTACACCTTC. Its translation: CASRETGGAEGYTF.

This sequence joins TRBV28 and TRBJ2-7; unclear D gene. The CDR3 has 13 residues. Trimming removed 2 bases at V and 3 bases at J, with 8 bases between. The germline gives CDR1 MDHEN, CDR2 SYDVKM. Here the CDR3 reads CASSLHIFYEQYF. The CDR3 DNA is TGTGCCAGCAGTTTACACATTTTCTACGAGCAGTACTTC.

The J gene is TRBJ1-1, the V gene TRBV15, with unresolved D. CDR1 LNHNV and CDR2 YYDKDF come from the germline V gene (reference sequence). CDR3 length: 15 amino acids. V lost 1 base, J lost 1 base, and 10 bases lay in between. The CDR3 spells CATSRARGSNTEAFF. The CDR3 region has the DNA TGTGCCACCAGCAGAGCGCGAGGGTCGAACACTGAAGCTTTCTTT.

This clone was seen once. CDR3 bases: TGTGCCAGCAGCGTTACCGGGATACCTAACACCGGGGAGCTGTTTTTT. Amino acid sequence: CASSVTGIPNTGELFF. The chain uses TRBV9 and TRBJ2-2; D perhaps matches TRBD2 (5 bases). The CDR3 length is 16 residues. The V end was cut by 2 bases, the J end by 2 bases, with 13 bases between. Germline CDR1 is SGDLS and CDR2 is YYNGEE.

V gene TRBV2 combines with J gene TRBJ2-3, with TRBD2 matching 10 bases. There are 14 residues in the CDR3. V lost 6 bases to trimming and J lost 4 bases; unmatched junction nucleotides: 4. Germline values: CDR1 SNHLY, CDR2 FYNNEI. As DNA, the CDR3 is TGTGCCAGCAGGAGGAGCGGGGGGGCAGATACGCAGTATTTT. Translated: CASRRSGGADTQYF.

The V and J genes are TRBV5-5 and TRBJ1-5; 7 nucleotides match TRBD1. CDR1 and CDR2 from the germline V gene are SGHKS and YYEKEE (reference sequence). V shed 2 bases and J 4 bases; nucleotides not matched to a gene: 6. This CDR3 is built from 15 residues. The CDR3 DNA reads TGTGCCAGCAGCTTAGGACAGGCGTCTAATCAGCCCCAGCATTTT. Amino acid sequence: CASSLGQASNQPQHF. Based on the CDR3 plus reference TRBV5-5 and TRBJ1-5, the full variable domain is DAGVTQSPTHLIKTRGQQVTLRCSPISGHKSVSWYQQVLGQGPQFIFQYYEKEERGRGNFPDRFSARQFPNYSSELNVNALLLGDSALYLCASSLGQASNQPQHFGDGTRLSIL.